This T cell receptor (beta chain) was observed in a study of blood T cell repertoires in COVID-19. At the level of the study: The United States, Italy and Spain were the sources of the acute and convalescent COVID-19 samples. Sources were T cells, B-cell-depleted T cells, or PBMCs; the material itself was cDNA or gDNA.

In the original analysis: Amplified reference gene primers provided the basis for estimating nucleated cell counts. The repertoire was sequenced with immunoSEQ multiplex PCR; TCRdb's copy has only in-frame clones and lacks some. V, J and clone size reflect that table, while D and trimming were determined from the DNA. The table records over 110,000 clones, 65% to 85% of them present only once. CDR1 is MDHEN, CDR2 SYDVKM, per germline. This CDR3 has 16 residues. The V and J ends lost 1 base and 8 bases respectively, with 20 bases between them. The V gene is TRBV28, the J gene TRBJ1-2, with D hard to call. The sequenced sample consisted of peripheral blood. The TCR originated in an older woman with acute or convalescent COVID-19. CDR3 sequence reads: CASSLLGWRRVGGYTF. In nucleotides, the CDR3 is TGTGCCAGCAGTTTATTAGGGTGGAGGAGGGTCGGCGGCTACACCTTC.